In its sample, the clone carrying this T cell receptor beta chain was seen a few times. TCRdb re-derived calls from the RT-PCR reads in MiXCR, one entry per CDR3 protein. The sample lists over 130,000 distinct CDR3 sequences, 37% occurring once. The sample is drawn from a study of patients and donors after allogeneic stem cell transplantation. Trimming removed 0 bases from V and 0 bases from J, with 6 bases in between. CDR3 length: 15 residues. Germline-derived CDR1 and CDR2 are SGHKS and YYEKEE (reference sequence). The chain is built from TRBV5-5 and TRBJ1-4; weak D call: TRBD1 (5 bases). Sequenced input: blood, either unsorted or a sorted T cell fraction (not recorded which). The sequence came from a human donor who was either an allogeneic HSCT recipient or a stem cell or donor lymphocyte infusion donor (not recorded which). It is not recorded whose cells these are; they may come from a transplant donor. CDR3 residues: CASSLAGATNEKLFF. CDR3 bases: TGTGCCAGCAGCTTGGCGGGGGCAACTAATGAAAAACTGTTTTTT.